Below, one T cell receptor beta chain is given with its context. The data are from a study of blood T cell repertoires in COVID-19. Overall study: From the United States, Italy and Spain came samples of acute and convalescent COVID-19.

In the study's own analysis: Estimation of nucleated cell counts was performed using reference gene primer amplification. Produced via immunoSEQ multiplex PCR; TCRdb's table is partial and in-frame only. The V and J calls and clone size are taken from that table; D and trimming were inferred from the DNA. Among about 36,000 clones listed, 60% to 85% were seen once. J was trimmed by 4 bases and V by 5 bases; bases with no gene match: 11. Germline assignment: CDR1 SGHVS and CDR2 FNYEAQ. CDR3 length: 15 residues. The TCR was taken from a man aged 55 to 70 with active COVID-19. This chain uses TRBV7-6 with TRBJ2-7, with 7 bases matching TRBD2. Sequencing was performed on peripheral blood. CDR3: CASSPSGEVVYEQYF. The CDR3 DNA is TGTGCCAGCAGCCCAAGCGGGGAGGTCGTTTACGAGCAGTACTTC.